The 28 T cell receptor beta chains given below trace back to one sample, sequenced in a study of blood T cell repertoires in COVID-19 (dated by TCRdb to 2019 to 2021). Library preparation employed the immunoSEQ multiplex PCR assay. Here the immuneACCESS table is served through TCRdb, limited to in-frame sequences with V and J called. Missing clones are a known gap in these copies; in checked studies unresolved V genes cover under half, and the rest lacks a known reason. The sample table shows 300,000 to 350,000 clones, and around 91% are seen once. Roughly 3.3% of the sample is held by the ten biggest clonotypes. The specimen sequenced was peripheral blood. Every receptor here comes from a woman aged 18-30 years who had recovered from COVID-19.

The chain joins TRBV9 to TRBJ1-3; TRBD1 might be the D (6 bases). Trimming shortened V by 6 bases and J by 2 bases, and 12 bases separated the two germline ends. Germline CDR1 is SGDLS and CDR2 is YYNGEE. This CDR3 region has 14 residues. The chain's CDR3 is CASNNRAAGNTIYF. In DNA, the CDR3 is TGTGCCAGCAATAACAGGGCAGCTGGAAACACCATATATTTT.

The chain couples TRBV4-3 to TRBJ2-1; tentatively, D is TRBD1 (6 bases). Germline CDR1 reads LGHNA; CDR2 reads YSLEER. V shed 0 bases and J shed 2 bases, with 14 bases lying between them. The CDR3 consists of 17 residues. The CDR3 here is CASSQDSGQIAYNEQFF. In DNA form, the CDR3 reads TGCGCCAGCAGCCAAGATAGTGGACAGATCGCCTACAATGAGCAGTTCTTC.

The chain is built from TRBV18 and TRBJ2-5; D is unclear. V was shortened by 2 bases and J by 4 bases, with 8 bases between the two germline ends. The CDR3 loop spans 13 amino acids. Germline-derived CDR1 and CDR2 are KGHSH and LQKENI. The CDR3 region has the DNA TGTGCCAGCTCACCATTGCGCGCAGAGACCCAGTACTTC. This sequence encodes CASSPLRAETQYF.

The chain joins TRBV5-1 to TRBJ1-2; the D gene is possibly TRBD1 (5 bases). This CDR3 spans 15 amino acids. Between the trimmed V and J ends, which lost 4 bases and 5 bases, there was a span of 18 bases. The germline V gene has CDR1 SGHRS and CDR2 YFSETQ. The CDR3 DNA is TGCGCCAGCAGCGGGCGAATGGTAGGGGCTTATGGCTACACCTTC. Its translation is CASSGRMVGAYGYTF.

V is TRBV4-3 and J is TRBJ1-3, with 9 bases identical to TRBD1. J lost 0 bases, V lost 2 bases, and 5 bases had no gene match. The CDR3 extends over 17 amino acids. Germline assignment: CDR1 LGHNA and CDR2 YSLEER. CDR3 region: CASSQSGTGTSGNTIYF. CDR3 nucleotide sequence: TGCGCCAGCAGCCAATCCGGGACAGGGACCTCTGGAAACACCATATATTTT.

The chain combines TRBV7-9 with TRBJ2-1; D is unresolved. Germline CDR1 SEHNR, CDR2 FQNEAQ (reference sequence). The CDR3 is 16 amino acids. Trimming stripped 2 bases from V and 5 bases from J, with 16 bases between. The CDR3 sequence: CASSLLSGLYHNEQFF. In DNA form, the CDR3 reads TGTGCCAGCAGCTTACTGTCCGGTTTATATCACAATGAGCAGTTCTTC.

The genes are TRBV5-6 and TRBJ2-1, with 12 positions matching TRBD1. CDR1 and CDR2 from the germline V gene are SGHDT and YYEEEE. CDR3 length: 15 residues. The ends lost 2 bases at V and 12 bases at J; junction bases unmatched: 9. CDR3 residues: CASSLRDRGREGQFF. The CDR3 DNA reads TGTGCCAGCAGCTTAAGGGACAGGGGGCGCGAAGGGCAGTTCTTC.

The chain couples TRBV5-1 to TRBJ2-7; D remains unclear. The CDR3 spans 12 residues. Trimming pared 0 bases from V and 4 bases from J, leaving 5 bases between. CDR1 and CDR2 (germline): SGHRS, YFSETQ. The CDR3 bases are TGCGCCAGCAGCTTGGACAAATACGAGCAGTACGTC. This codes for CASSLDKYEQYV.

This chain connects TRBV2 to TRBJ1-5; D is possibly TRBD1 (5 bases). CDR1 and CDR2 from the germline V gene are SNHLY and FYNNEI. This CDR3 region has 17 residues. V was pared by 10 bases and J by 6 bases, with 28 bases between. CDR3 in DNA: TGTGCCACCCCCCAAGTATCAGCGTCGGGGGTATGTCAGCCCCAGCATTTT. Its protein is CATPQVSASGVCQPQHF.

This chain uses TRBV7-9 with TRBJ1-1, with D tentatively TRBD1 (6 bases). CDR3 length: 13 residues. The germline gives CDR1 SEHNR, CDR2 FQNEAQ (reference sequence). With 1 base removed from V and 4 bases from J, the gap between germline ends came to 7 bases. The CDR3 DNA sequence: TGTGCCAGCAGCTTAGAAGGGGGCACTGAAGCTTTCTTT. Translated: CASSLEGGTEAFF.

CDR3 sequence: CASSPRQATNEKLFF. The CDR3 region has the DNA TGTGCCAGCAGCCCACGACAGGCAACTAATGAAAAACTGTTTTTT. This rearrangement joins TRBV9 to TRBJ1-4; possible D gene TRBD1, 6 bases. The germline gives CDR1 SGDLS, CDR2 YYNGEE. CDR3 size: 15 residues. Trimming stripped 4 bases from V and 0 bases from J, with 10 bases between.

This clone was picked up one time. The chain is built from TRBV30 and TRBJ1-2, with 7 bases identical to TRBD1. Germline V gives CDR1 GTSNPN, CDR2 SVGIG (reference sequence). The CDR3 is made up of 13 amino acids. V was pared by 8 bases and J by 7 bases, with 13 bases of the junction left unmatched. In nucleotides, the CDR3 is TGTGCCCAACCACGGCGACAGGGTAGTGGCTACACCTTC. This gives the protein CAQPRRQGSGYTF.

The rearrangement joins TRBV19 to TRBJ1-2; the D is unclear. Germline values: CDR1 LNHDA, CDR2 SQIVND (reference sequence). V shed 8 bases and J shed 7 bases, with 20 bases lying between them. The CDR3 totals 14 residues. DNA of the CDR3: TGTGCCAGTTCCATTGAGCAGGCCAGTGGTGGCTACACCTTC. Translating it yields CASSIEQASGGYTF.

The chain links TRBV7-9 to TRBJ1-1; 7 bases align to TRBD1. Trimming at V came to 4 bases and at J to 10 bases, leaving 18 bases not matched to a gene. Germline loops: CDR1 SEHNR, CDR2 FQNEAQ (reference sequence). CDR3 length equals 16 residues. The CDR3: CASSSRQGSSTTVAFF. In DNA, the CDR3 is TGTGCCAGCAGCTCTAGACAGGGTTCCAGCACTACGGTAGCTTTCTTT.

The rearrangement joins TRBV24-1 to TRBJ2-3; 11 nucleotides align to TRBD2. V shed 3 bases, J shed 5 bases, and the junction held 6 bases outside the gene matches. The CDR3 length is 16 residues. CDR1 is KGHDR and CDR2 is SFDVKD in the germline V gene. The CDR3 DNA sequence: TGTGCCACCAGTGATCCCGGGACTAGCGGCCGAGATACGCAGTATTTT. Residues: CATSDPGTSGRDTQYF.

The rearrangement links TRBV5-6 to TRBJ2-7, with 9 bases aligning to TRBD1. Germline CDR1 is SGHDT and CDR2 is YYEEEE. Trimming at V came to 2 bases and at J to 5 bases, leaving 8 bases not matched to a gene. The CDR3 spans 15 residues. Here the CDR3 DNA reads TGTGCCAGCAGCTTTGGGACAGGGAATTACCACGAGCAGTACGTC. It is translated as CASSFGTGNYHEQYV.

The genes are TRBV21-1 and TRBJ2-7; the table's D call TRBD2 went unverified against the DNA. TRBV21-1 is classified as a pseudogene. The CDR3 totals 15 residues. The chain's CDR3 is CASSRGTSGSWEQYV. CDR3 DNA: TGTGCCAGCAGCAGGGGGACTAGCGGGAGTTGGGAGCAGTACGTC.

The genes are TRBV19 and TRBJ2-1; D gene ambiguous. V was cut by 8 bases and J by 2 bases, with 16 bases left in between. The germline gives CDR1 LNHDA, CDR2 SQIVND (reference sequence). The CDR3 is 15 residues long. The CDR3 loop reads CASQDSPNTYNEQFF. CDR3 in DNA: TGTGCCAGTCAAGATTCCCCAAACACCTACAATGAGCAGTTCTTC.

The chain joins TRBV30 to TRBJ2-1; D gene uncertain. This CDR3 spans 12 amino acids. The V gene lost 0 bases and the J gene lost 5 bases, with 5 bases spanning the gap. Germline V lookup: CDR1 GTSNPN, CDR2 SVGIG (reference sequence). Here the CDR3 reads CAWSVLNNEQFF. Here the CDR3 DNA reads TGTGCCTGGAGTGTACTCAACAATGAGCAGTTCTTC.

This chain uses TRBV6-6 with TRBJ1-5, with no clear D. CDR3 length: 15 amino acids. Looked up from germline, CDR1 is MNHNY and CDR2 is SVGAGI (reference sequence). V shed 7 bases and J shed 6 bases, with 19 bases lying between them. The CDR3 DNA reads as TGTGCCAGCATCAGTGGAACGCGAGCAGGTCAGCCCCAGCATTTT. Amino acid sequence: CASISGTRAGQPQHF.

J is TRBJ1-5 and V is TRBV6-2 or TRBV6-3; TRBD1 matches at 11 bases. The trim removed 5 bases at V and 5 bases at J, leaving 5 bases unmatched. In germline, CDR1 is MNHEY, CDR2 SVGEGT. The CDR3 loop spans 15 amino acids. CDR3 amino acids: CASSPGQGVYQPQHF. CDR3 DNA sequence: TGTGCCAGCAGTCCGGGACAGGGGGTTTATCAGCCCCAGCATTTT.

The chain is built from TRBV11-3 and TRBJ1-3, with D unresolved. Germline CDR1 reads SGHNT; CDR2 reads YENEEA. This CDR3 has 15 residues. The V end was cut by 1 base, the J end by 0 bases, with 7 bases between. CDR3 bases: TGTGCCAGCAGCTTAGGCAGGTACTCTGGAAACACCATATATTTT. Its translation: CASSLGRYSGNTIYF.

This sequence joins TRBV29-1 and TRBJ1-3, with TRBD1 identical over 9 bases. CDR1 is SQVTM and CDR2 is ANQGSEA in the germline V gene. V shed 5 bases and J 0 bases; nucleotides not matched to a gene: 5. The CDR3 sequence is 15 residues long. The CDR3 reads CSVRTGESSGNTIYF. The CDR3, as DNA: TGCAGCGTTCGGACAGGGGAAAGCTCTGGAAACACCATATATTTT.

This clone has just one count. The chain joins TRBV6-5 to TRBJ2-3; D unresolved. This CDR3 region has 13 residues. CDR1 is MNHEY and CDR2 is SVGAGI in the germline V gene. The V gene lost 5 bases and the J gene lost 0 bases, with 6 bases spanning the gap. As DNA, the CDR3 is TGTGCCAGCAGTCAGACTAGCACAGATACGCAGTATTTT. It encodes CASSQTSTDTQYF.

This chain links TRBV2 with TRBJ2-5; D is perhaps TRBD2 (5 bases). Germline assignment: CDR1 SNHLY and CDR2 FYNNEI. The V end lost 2 bases, the J end lost 5 bases, and 18 bases lay between the germline ends. This CDR3 contains 16 residues. The CDR3 sequence: CASSEQVVWRVETQYF. Written as DNA, the CDR3 is TGTGCCAGCAGTGAACAAGTGGTCTGGCGGGTGGAGACCCAGTACTTC.

V gene TRBV11-2 combines with J gene TRBJ2-1; maybe TRBD2 (5 bases). CDR1 SGHAT and CDR2 FQNNGV come from the germline V gene. The V end was cut by 2 bases, the J end by 0 bases, with 8 bases between. The length of the CDR3 is 15 residues. The chain's CDR3 is CASSLLGSSYNEQFF. The CDR3 nucleotides are TGTGCCAGCAGCTTACTGGGGAGCTCCTACAATGAGCAGTTCTTC.

This chain links TRBV7-4 with TRBJ2-1, with 11 bases lining up with TRBD2. Germline V gives CDR1 SGHVT, CDR2 SQSDAQ. The CDR3 is 20 residues long. V lost 1 base to trimming and J lost 0 bases; unmatched junction nucleotides: 11. In DNA, the CDR3 is TGTGCCAGCAGCTTAGTGAAGACTAGCGGGACCACGAACTCCTACAATGAGCAGTTCTTC. Amino acid sequence: CASSLVKTSGTTNSYNEQFF.

J is TRBJ2-3 and V is TRBV2; 10 nucleotides match TRBD2. This CDR3 has 14 amino acids. Germline CDR1 and CDR2: SNHLY and FYNNEI. Trimming removed 8 bases from V and 3 bases from J; junction bases left unmatched: 5. CDR3 sequence (DNA): TGTGCCAGCCAGCTAGCGGGAGTAACAGATACGCAGTATTTT. This encodes CASQLAGVTDTQYF.